A single sample is the source of the 6 T cell receptor beta chains below, sequenced in a study of cytomegalovirus exposure and HLA in healthy donors. PCR amplification relied on 60 Vbeta primers (plus 13 Jbeta primers). Libraries were prepared by immunoSEQ multiplex PCR; TCRdb keeps only in-frame clonotypes and omits some of them. The sample lists about 220,000 clones, around 75% occurring once. Source material: PBMCs. Receptor source: a woman in her 30s in good health and CMV-seronegative.

The rearrangement uses TRBV4-1 and TRBJ1-5; TRBD1 is a possible D gene (5 bases). The CDR3 sequence is 16 residues long. V dropped 1 base and J dropped 4 bases, with 14 bases sitting between them. CDR1 MGHRA and CDR2 YSYEKL come from the germline V gene. Here the CDR3 DNA reads TGCGCCAGCAGCCAAGGGGGGTTGGAGGGAAATCAGCCCCAGCATTTT. This sequence encodes CASSQGGLEGNQPQHF.

The gene calls are TRBV6-1 and TRBJ1-3; the D gene is possibly TRBD1 (5 bases). With 3 bases removed from V and 4 bases from J, the gap between germline ends came to 13 bases. The CDR3 runs 15 residues. Germline CDR1 reads MNHNS; CDR2 reads SASEGT. The CDR3 sequence is CASSDDGGSGNTIYF. In nucleotides, the CDR3 is TGTGCCAGCAGTGACGACGGGGGGTCAGGAAACACCATATATTTT.

With respect to this clone: An end of the junction differs from the germline gene, which may be a read error. The gene calls are TRBV7-9 and TRBJ1-5, with a weak D call TRBD1 (5 bases). CDR3 length: 13 residues. Germline CDR1 is SEHNR and CDR2 is FQNEAQ (reference sequence). CDR3 protein: CSSSLQGLQPQHF. The CDR3 DNA reads TGTTCCAGCAGCCTCCAGGGTCTTCAGCCCCAGCATTTT.

V gene TRBV5-1 combines with J gene TRBJ1-2; 8 bases align to TRBD1. The V and J ends lost 2 bases and 2 bases, in that order; junction bases with no gene match: 14. The length of the CDR3 is 18 residues. CDR1 SGHRS and CDR2 YFSETQ come from the germline V gene. In DNA, the CDR3 is TGCGCCAGCAGCTTCCCCCAGGCGATGACAGGGGAGAACTATGGCTACACCTTC. This translates into CASSFPQAMTGENYGYTF.

The CDR3 region is CASSGGAGAPDTQYF. In DNA form, the CDR3 reads TGTGCCAGCAGCGGCGGAGCGGGGGCCCCAGATACGCAGTATTTT. The chain joins TRBV9 to TRBJ2-3; 8 bases fit TRBD2. The CDR3 is 15 amino acids. Trimming at V came to 3 bases and at J to 4 bases, leaving 7 bases not matched to a gene. Germline CDR1 reads SGDLS; CDR2 reads YYNGEE.

This clone was counted once. The chain carries TRBV2 and TRBJ2-3; D gene ambiguous. Germline V CDR1 and CDR2: SNHLY, FYNNEI. The ends were cut back, 1 base at V and 0 bases at J, with 8 bases in the middle. The CDR3 spans 15 residues. The CDR3 nucleotides are TGTGCCAGCAGTGAAGAGCTCACTAGCACAGATACGCAGTATTTT. Translation: CASSEELTSTDTQYF.